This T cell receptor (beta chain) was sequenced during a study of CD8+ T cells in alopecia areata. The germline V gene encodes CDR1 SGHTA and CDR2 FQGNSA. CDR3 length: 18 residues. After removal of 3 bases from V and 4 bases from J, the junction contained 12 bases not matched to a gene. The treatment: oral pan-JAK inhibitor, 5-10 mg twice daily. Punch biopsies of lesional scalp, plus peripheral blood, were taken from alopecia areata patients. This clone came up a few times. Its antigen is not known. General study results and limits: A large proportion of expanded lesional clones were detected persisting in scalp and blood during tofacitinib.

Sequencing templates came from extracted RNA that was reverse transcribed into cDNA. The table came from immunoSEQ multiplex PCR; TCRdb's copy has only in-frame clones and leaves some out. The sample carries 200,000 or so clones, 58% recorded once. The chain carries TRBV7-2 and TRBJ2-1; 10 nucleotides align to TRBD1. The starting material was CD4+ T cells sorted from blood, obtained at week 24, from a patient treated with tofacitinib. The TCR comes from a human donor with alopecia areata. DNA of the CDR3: TGTGCCAGCAGCTTGTTGTGGAGGAGACAGGGGGCTTACAATGAGCAGTTCTTC. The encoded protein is CASSLLWRRQGAYNEQFF.